A selection of T cell receptor beta chains follows, all from one sample in a study of cytomegalovirus exposure and HLA in healthy donors. Using immunoSEQ multiplex PCR, the repertoire was profiled, and TCRdb retains in-frame clones only, with some absent. The sample has under 150,000 clones, 80% to 95% seen once; the top ten hold 0.6% to 0.8%. Sample: PBMCs. The receptors were gathered from a man between 18 and 29 years old in good health and CMV-seronegative. Both conserved end residues are part of each CDR3. D genes are given only for firm matches. Size is omitted from some rows. Given values are once, few, many or a class for expanded clones.

TRBV29-1	TRBJ2-1	NA	NA	CSVEVNEQFF	TGCAGCGTGGAGGTCAATGAGCAGTTCTTC
TRBV19	TRBJ2-2	NA	NA	CASSVTDANTGELFF	TGTGCCAGTAGTGTCACAGACGCGAACACCGGGGAGCTGTTTTTT
TRBV5-1	TRBJ1-1	NA	TRBD1	CASSPTGGPTEAFF	TGCGCCAGCAGCCCGACAGGGGGACCTACTGAAGCTTTCTTT
TRBV6-1	TRBJ2-7	once	NA	CASSSDSGEQYF	TGTGCCAGCAGTTCGGACAGCGGCGAGCAGTACTTC
TRBV10-2	TRBJ2-7	NA	TRBD2	CASSVGLAGTYEQYF	TGCGCCAGCAGTGTTGGGCTAGCGGGAACCTACGAGCAGTACTTC
TRBV30	TRBJ2-2	NA	NA	CAWIQRRIGTGELFF	TGTGCCTGGATCCAGCGGCGAATTGGCACCGGGGAGCTGTTTTTT
TRBV28	TRBJ2-1	NA	NA	CASSPGLSSYNEQFF	TGTGCCAGCAGTCCAGGACTCTCGTCCTACAATGAGCAGTTCTTC
TRBV2	TRBJ2-4	NA	NA	CASSDRWSKNIQYF	TGTGCCAGCAGTGACAGGTGGTCCAAAAACATTCAGTACTTC
TRBV4-1	TRBJ1-1	once	TRBD1	CASSPGQGSAEAFF	TGCGCCAGCAGCCCAGGACAGGGGAGCGCTGAAGCTTTCTTT
TRBV5-1	TRBJ1-4	NA	TRBD1	CASSFRGSDEKLFF	TGCGCCAGCAGCTTCAGGGGGTCGGATGAAAAACTGTTTTTT
TRBV6-5	TRBJ2-7	NA	NA	CASSWQISYEQYF	TGTGCCAGCAGTTGGCAGATCTCCTACGAGCAGTACTTC
TRBV5-4	TRBJ2-1	NA	TRBD2	CASSLLAGFMDEQFF	TGTGCCAGCAGCTTACTAGCGGGGTTTATGGATGAGCAGTTCTTC
TRBV9	TRBJ1-1	NA	TRBD1	CASSGRQGVEAFF	TGTGCCAGCAGCGGTAGACAGGGGGTCGAAGCTTTCTTT
TRBV14	TRBJ2-3	NA	TRBD2	CASSQAGLVTDTQYF	TGTGCCAGCAGCCAAGCGGGACTAGTCACAGATACGCAGTATTTT
TRBV10-3	TRBJ2-7	NA	NA	CAISSDRSSYEQYF	TGTGCCATCAGCTCCGACAGATCCTCCTACGAGCAGTACTTC
TRBV5-1	TRBJ1-3	NA	NA	CASSSTLTGSGNTIYF	TGCGCCAGCAGCTCAACCCTGACAGGCTCTGGAAACACCATATATTTT
TRBV5-1	TRBJ1-4	NA	TRBD1	CASSPDRGNEKLFF	TGCGCCAGCAGCCCGGACAGGGGAAATGAAAAACTGTTTTTT
TRBV5-1	TRBJ1-1	once	NA	CASSEQGIGTEAFF	TGCGCCAGCAGCGAACAGGGAATAGGCACTGAAGCTTTCTTT
TRBV7-7	TRBJ2-2	NA	TRBD2	CASSLNPSLAGAGELFF	TGTGCCAGCAGCTTAAACCCCTCACTAGCGGGGGCCGGGGAGCTGTTTTTT
TRBV29-1	TRBJ1-1	NA	NA	CSVGPGHLEAFF	TGCAGCGTAGGTCCAGGCCACCTTGAAGCTTTCTTT
TRBV19	TRBJ1-2	few	NA	CASSIDRTYGYTF	TGTGCCAGTAGTATCGACAGGACCTATGGCTACACCTTC
TRBV10-3	TRBJ2-3	NA	NA	CASGNRGGDTQYF	TGTGCCAGCGGAAACAGGGGAGGAGATACGCAGTATTTT
TRBV12-5	TRBJ2-5	NA	NA	CASGLVQGGGIETQYF	TGTGCTAGTGGTTTGGTACAGGGAGGGGGTATCGAGACCCAGTACTTC
TRBV5-1	TRBJ2-7	NA	TRBD1	CASGQGAGYEQYF	TGCGCCAGCGGACAGGGGGCTGGGTACGAGCAGTACTTC
TRBV27	TRBJ1-1	NA	NA	CASSLIPGTTYEAFF	TGTGCCAGCAGTCTTATCCCCGGGACAACATATGAAGCTTTCTTT
TRBV6-5	TRBJ1-5	NA	NA	CASSYSIAADQPQHF	TGTGCCAGCAGTTACAGCATTGCGGCCGATCAGCCCCAGCATTTT
TRBV2	TRBJ2-1	NA	TRBD2	CASSGLAGGYNEQFF	TGTGCCAGCAGTGGTCTAGCGGGGGGTTACAATGAGCAGTTCTTC
TRBV15	TRBJ2-3	NA	NA	CATSIGRSLEENTQYF	TGTGCCACCAGCATTGGTCGCAGCCTGGAGGAAAATACGCAGTATTTT
TRBV5-1	TRBJ1-1	once	NA	CASSLLQANTEAFF	TGCGCCAGCAGCTTGCTACAGGCCAACACTGAAGCTTTCTTT
TRBV5-1	TRBJ2-2	NA	NA	CASSLVVGGNTGELFF	TGCGCCAGCAGCTTGGTCGTTGGGGGCAACACCGGGGAGCTGTTTTTT
TRBV29-1	TRBJ2-3	NA	TRBD2	CSHSTGGTSTDTQYF	TGCAGTCATAGTACGGGAGGGACTAGCACAGATACGCAGTATTTT
TRBV9	TRBJ1-2	NA	NA	CASSVAEGNGYTF	TGTGCCAGCAGCGTAGCTGAGGGTAATGGCTACACCTTC
TRBV5-6	TRBJ1-2	NA	TRBD1	CASSLGTGSVHGYTF	TGTGCCAGCAGCTTGGGGACAGGGAGTGTCCATGGCTACACCTTC
TRBV10-1	TRBJ2-2	few	TRBD2	CASSGGLAGSTGELFF	TGCGCCAGCAGTGGGGGACTAGCGGGATCCACCGGGGAGCTGTTTTTT
TRBV30	TRBJ2-1	NA	NA	CAWSVTGPYNEQFF	TGTGCCTGGAGTGTAACGGGTCCATACAATGAGCAGTTCTTC
TRBV7-8	TRBJ2-1	once	TRBD2	CASSLLAGGYNEQFF	TGTGCCAGCAGCTTACTTGCGGGGGGATACAATGAGCAGTTCTTC
TRBV4-2	TRBJ2-3	once	NA	CASSPARAGISTDTQYF	TGTGCCAGCAGCCCCGCGCGGGCGGGAATAAGCACAGATACGCAGTATTTT
TRBV18	TRBJ1-1	NA	NA	CASSPPPETEAFF	TGTGCCAGCTCACCACCGCCGGAGACTGAAGCTTTCTTT
TRBV2	TRBJ2-7	NA	TRBD2	CAGGGGENSYEQYF	TGCGCGGGAGGTGGAGGGGAAAACTCCTACGAGCAGTACTTC
TRBV9	TRBJ2-3	NA	NA	CASSVQGDTQYF	TGTGCCAGCAGCGTACAGGGAGATACGCAGTATTTT